These T cell receptor beta chains were read from a single sample in a study of blood T cell repertoires in COVID-19. This table comes from immunoSEQ multiplex PCR, and its TCRdb copy is limited to in-frame clones, with some not included. The table lists about 400,000 clones, roughly nine tenths of them singletons. Material for sequencing was peripheral blood. The receptors derive from a man aged 35 to 55 with acute or convalescent COVID-19. Both conserved end residues are part of each CDR3. Each record gives: J gene, D gene, V gene, CDR3 DNA, CDR3 protein. A D gene is named only where the DNA matches it firmly.

TRBJ2-7	TRBD1	TRBV19	TGTGCCAGTAGTATTAGCCAGGGGGCGAGTTACGAGCAGTACTTC	CASSISQGASYEQYF
TRBJ1-2	NA	TRBV14	TGTGCCAGCAGCCAAATAACAGGATGGGACTATGGCTACACCTTC	CASSQITGWDYGYTF
TRBJ1-3	TRBD1	TRBV28	TGTGCCAGCAGCTCCCACAGGGGTACTGGAAACACCATATATTTT	CASSSHRGTGNTIYF
TRBJ1-2	TRBD1	TRBV5-5	TGTGCCAGCAGCCGAGCGGTAGGACAGGGGAACTATGGCTACACCTTC	CASSRAVGQGNYGYTF
TRBJ2-7	NA	TRBV7-2	TGTGCCAGCAGCTTAGTGGGGACACTATACTACGAGCAGTACTTC	CASSLVGTLYYEQYF
TRBJ2-1	NA	TRBV27	TGTGCCAGCAGTTTTAGCGGACCCAGGAATGAGCAGTTCTTC	CASSFSGPRNEQFF
TRBJ1-2	TRBD1	TRBV4-3	TGCGCCAGCAGCCAAGGGACCGGGACAGGGATTAACTATGGCTACACCTTC	CASSQGTGTGINYGYTF
TRBJ2-1	NA	TRBV7-9	TGTGCCAGCAGCCTCAGGGTTAGTGAGCAGTTCTTC	CASSLRVSEQFF
TRBJ1-3	NA	TRBV7-9	TGTGCCAGCAGCGCCATTCAGAAAACAAACACCATATATTTT	CASSAIQKTNTIYF
TRBJ2-1	TRBD2	TRBV24-1	TGTGCCACCCCTCGAGCGGGGGGGCCCAATGAGCAGTTCTTC	CATPRAGGPNEQFF
TRBJ1-4	NA	TRBV28	TGTGCCAGCAGTTTATTATGGCGGGGATTTGCAACTAATGAAAAACTGTTTTTT	CASSLLWRGFATNEKLFF
TRBJ2-6	TRBD1	TRBV9	TGTGCCAGCAGCGGAACAGGGGACTCTGGGGCCAACGTCCTGACTTTC	CASSGTGDSGANVLTF
TRBJ1-4	TRBD1	TRBV10-3	TGTGCCATCAGTGGAGGGACAGGGAAGAATGAAAAACTGTTTTTT	CAISGGTGKNEKLFF
TRBJ1-1	NA	TRBV7-9	TGTGCCAGCAGCCTATTACCGGGAGCTTTCTTT	CASSLLPGAFF